These 20 T cell receptor beta chains were all obtained from the same sample, sequenced in a study of blood T cell repertoires in COVID-19. This table comes from immunoSEQ multiplex PCR, and its TCRdb copy is limited to in-frame clones, with some not included. Of 80,000 to 100,000 clones detected, about 80% appear once; the ten largest clones hold around 22%. The specimen was peripheral blood. Receptors were obtained from a man in his 70s with acute or convalescent COVID-19.

The chain is built from TRBV19 and TRBJ2-7, with 10 bases identical to TRBD2. There are 17 residues in the CDR3. With V trimmed by 1 base and J by 3 bases, 9 bases remained unmatched. Germline V gene lookup returns CDR1 LNHDA and CDR2 SQIVND (reference sequence). The CDR3 spells CASSIVPSGSPYYEQYF. The CDR3 nucleotides read TGTGCCAGTAGTATAGTGCCTAGCGGGAGCCCCTACTACGAGCAGTACTTC.

This chain links TRBV10-2 with TRBJ1-1, with D possibly matching TRBD1 (5 bases). CDR1 WSHSY and CDR2 SAAADI come from the germline V gene. The CDR3 covers 15 residues. Trimming removed 6 bases from V and 3 bases from J, with 17 bases in between. CDR3 bases: TGCGCCAGCAGGGATTGGACGGCGGGGGACACTGAAGCTTTCTTT. This sequence encodes CASRDWTAGDTEAFF.

This clone has just a few counts. The chain uses TRBV29-1 and TRBJ2-1, with D maybe TRBD1 (5 bases). Looked up from germline, CDR1 is SQVTM and CDR2 is ANQGSEA. V lost 6 bases to trimming and J lost 0 bases, with 15 bases between them. This CDR3 is built from 15 residues. CDR3 coding DNA: TGCAGCGTCGCAGGGCTCACGAGCTCCTACAATGAGCAGTTCTTC. Translating it yields CSVAGLTSSYNEQFF.

The genes are TRBV28 and TRBJ1-2; 10 positions agree with TRBD1. Trimming took 6 bases from V and 8 from J; bases not matched to a gene: 6. The CDR3 is 13 residues long. Germline V gene lookup returns CDR1 MDHEN and CDR2 SYDVKM. The CDR3 sequence: CASSSGQGLGYTF. CDR3 nucleotides: TGTGCCAGCAGCTCGGGACAGGGGCTGGGCTACACCTTC.

The V gene is TRBV2, the J gene TRBJ2-7; maybe TRBD1 (5 bases). With 1 base removed from V and 5 bases from J, the gap between germline ends came to 12 bases. The CDR3 contains 14 residues. Germline lookup yields CDR1 SNHLY and CDR2 FYNNEI. CDR3: CASSEGPGNHEQYF. The DNA of the CDR3 is TGTGCCAGCAGTGAAGGGCCAGGGAACCACGAGCAGTACTTC.

V and J are TRBV28 and TRBJ2-2; the match to TRBD2 covers 8 bases. After removal of 3 bases from V and 9 bases from J, the junction contained 12 bases not matched to a gene. CDR3 length: 16 residues. Germline V CDR1 and CDR2: MDHEN, SYDVKM. The CDR3: CASSFPSGRGGWELFF. The CDR3 region has the DNA TGTGCCAGCAGTTTCCCGAGCGGGAGAGGGGGATGGGAGCTGTTTTTT. The entire variable domain, with the rest obtained from reference TRBV28 and TRBJ2-2, is as follows: DVKVTQSSRYLVKRTGEKVFLECVQDMDHENMFWYRQDPGLGLRLIYFSYDVKMKEKGDIPEGYSVSREKKERFSLILESASTNQTSMYLCASSFPSGRGGWELFFGEGSRLTVL.

This chain joins TRBV14 and TRBJ2-2, with TRBD2 identical over 10 bases. Germline trimming cut 5 bases from V and 6 bases from J; bases unmatched to any gene: 18. Per germline, CDR1 SGHDN and CDR2 FVKESK. CDR3 length equals 19 residues. CDR3 DNA sequence: TGTGCCAGCAGCGAAGTTCAGCGGGAGGGCCGGTCGGGGGCCGGGGAGCTGTTTTTT. Translated, it gives CASSEVQREGRSGAGELFF.

This clone was observed a handful of times. The chain is built from TRBV6-1 and TRBJ2-2; D unresolved. The ends were cut back, 2 bases at V and 4 bases at J, with 8 bases in the middle. CDR1 is MNHNS and CDR2 is SASEGT in the germline V gene. The CDR3 spans 14 residues. The CDR3 nucleotides are TGTGCCAGCAGTGAACGGGTGTCCACCGGGGAGCTGTTTTTT. Its translation: CASSERVSTGELFF.

The chain recombines TRBV11-2 with TRBJ2-1, with a possible D match to TRBD2 (6 bases). Germline V gene data show CDR1 as SGHAT and CDR2 as FQNNGV. Trimming pared 5 bases from V and 8 bases from J, leaving 25 bases between. This CDR3 has 17 amino acids. The CDR3 region is CASSHGWYDVPGDEQFF. CDR3 sequence (DNA): TGTGCCAGCAGCCACGGGTGGTATGACGTTCCGGGGGATGAGCAGTTCTTC.

The chain carries TRBV3-1 (or the pseudogene TRBV3-2) and TRBJ2-7, with 7 bases matching TRBD1. Germline CDR1 LGHDT, CDR2 YNNKEL (reference sequence). The CDR3 has 14 residues. After removal of 3 bases from V and 3 bases from J, the junction contained 5 bases not matched to a gene. CDR3 nucleotides: TGTGCCAGCAGCCAGTACGGGACAGACTACGAGCAGTACTTC. The encoded protein is CASSQYGTDYEQYF.

The V gene is TRBV5-4, the J gene TRBJ1-1; D is perhaps TRBD1 (5 bases). V was shortened by 3 bases and J by 4 bases, with 16 bases between the two germline ends. Germline V gene lookup returns CDR1 SGHNT and CDR2 YYREEE (reference sequence). This CDR3 is 15 amino acids long. This CDR3 is CASSSGLRGGTEAFF. The CDR3 DNA sequence: TGTGCCAGCAGCTCCGGACTGAGGGGAGGCACTGAAGCTTTCTTT.

The V call is TRBV11-2, the J call TRBJ2-5, with 7 bases aligning to TRBD1. The length of the CDR3 is 14 residues. J lost 5 bases, V lost 7 bases, and 10 bases had no gene match. Germline CDR1 SGHAT, CDR2 FQNNGV. The chain's CDR3 is CASTLGGRGETQYF. DNA of the CDR3: TGTGCCAGCACCCTGGGCGGCAGGGGGGAGACCCAGTACTTC.

This clone was seen only a few times. The chain uses TRBV5-1 and TRBJ2-1, with 11 bases fitting TRBD2. There are 15 residues in the CDR3. Per the germline V gene, CDR1 is SGHRS and CDR2 is YFSETQ. V gave up 4 bases and J gave up 8 bases; unmatched junction bases: 8. For the CDR3, the DNA is TGCGCCAGCAGCGGTAGCGGGAGGGCCGATGATGAGCAGTTCTTC. Protein: CASSGSGRADDEQFF.

This clone came up a few times. The gene calls are TRBV7-2 and TRBJ1-5, with a possible D match to TRBD1 (5 bases). The CDR3 consists of 15 residues. From germline, CDR1 is SGHTA and CDR2 FQGNSA. V lost 5 bases, J lost 6 bases, and 17 bases lay in between. Written as DNA, the CDR3 is TGTGCCAGCAGCATTGTGGGACTAGGCTCTCAGCCCCAGCATTTT. Protein: CASSIVGLGSQPQHF.

V gene TRBV28 combines with J gene TRBJ2-7, with 11 bases identical to TRBD1. In germline, CDR1 is MDHEN, CDR2 SYDVKM. The CDR3 extends over 14 amino acids. V lost 4 bases to trimming and J lost 5 bases; unmatched junction nucleotides: 4. CDR3 sequence reads: CASSWGTGGNEQYF. CDR3 nucleotide sequence: TGTGCCAGCAGTTGGGGGACAGGGGGAAACGAGCAGTACTTC.

This clone appeared once. The rearrangement uses TRBV28 and TRBJ2-7, with 7 bases aligning to TRBD2. The CDR3 consists of 17 residues. Germline V gene data show CDR1 as MDHEN and CDR2 as SYDVKM. V trimming: 2 bases; J trimming: 2 bases; junction bases outside the gene matches: 12. CDR3 amino acids: CASSLGGSGGRTYEQYF. CDR3 in DNA: TGTGCCAGCAGTTTAGGGGGGTCGGGCGGGAGAACCTACGAGCAGTACTTC.

This chain connects TRBV4-1 to TRBJ2-7; TRBD1 agrees at 8 bases. The CDR3 runs 15 residues. With V trimmed by 4 bases and J by 9 bases, 14 bases remained unmatched. Germline CDR1 reads MGHRA; CDR2 reads YSYEKL. The CDR3 loop is CASSPSRTGTLGQYF. CDR3 nucleotide sequence: TGCGCCAGCAGCCCGTCCCGGACAGGGACCCTGGGGCAGTACTTC.

This clone was counted only a few times. The V call is TRBV18, the J call TRBJ2-7; D ambiguous. This CDR3 comprises 12 residues. CDR1 KGHSH and CDR2 LQKENI come from the germline V gene. V was clipped by 3 bases and J by 5 bases, with 8 bases between them. Written as DNA, the CDR3 is TGTGCCAGCTCACCGCAGGTGGACGAGCAGTACTTC. The encoded protein is CASSPQVDEQYF.

V usage is TRBV28 and J usage is TRBJ1-5; tentative D call: TRBD1 (6 bases). V was shortened by 2 bases and J by 0 bases, with 23 bases between the two germline ends. CDR1 is MDHEN and CDR2 is SYDVKM in the germline V gene. This CDR3 has 20 amino acids. CDR3 residues: CASSLRVGEGGPYSNQPQHF. CDR3 in DNA: TGTGCCAGCAGTTTACGGGTCGGGGAAGGGGGACCTTATAGCAATCAGCCCCAGCATTTT.

The chain couples TRBV6-5 to TRBJ1-1, with D possibly TRBD1 on 5 matching bases. V was clipped by 7 bases and J by 0 bases, with 12 bases between them. The CDR3 is 14 residues long. CDR1 and CDR2 (germline): MNHEY, SVGAGI. The CDR3 DNA follows: TGTGCCAGCACTCTGGGACTTTTGAACACTGAAGCTTTCTTT. Translation: CASTLGLLNTEAFF.